The 10 T cell receptor beta chains below were found in one sample sequenced in a study of T cell repertoires in aging, cancer and after chemotherapy. Rearranged V-D-J TRB sequences were amplified with a mixed TRB-A/B primer pool. One entry per CDR3 protein, called by TCRdb with MiXCR from the multiplex PCR reads. The profile covers approximately 2,000 distinct CDR3 sequences, with about a quarter appearing a single time and about 39% taken by the ten largest. The template was genomic DNA from peripheral blood, not RNA. What was sequenced was blood. These receptors were collected from a human donor with a solid tumor.

The chain combines TRBV7-9 with TRBJ2-2, with 14 bases that match TRBD2. Germline V gene sequence: CDR1 SEHNR, CDR2 FQNEAQ (reference sequence). With 4 bases clipped from V and 4 bases from J, the junction kept 8 bases outside the gene matches. This CDR3 has 18 amino acids. The CDR3 spells CASSSRTSGGPFTGELFF. CDR3 coding DNA: TGTGCCAGCAGCTCCCGGACTAGCGGGGGGCCATTCACCGGGGAGCTGTTTTTT. Looking up the rest from reference TRBV7-9 and TRBJ2-2 gives the full variable domain: DTGVSQNPRHKITKRGQNVTFRCDPISEHNRLYWYRQTLGQGPEFLTYFQNEAQLEKSRLLSDRFSAERPKGSFSTLEIQRTEQGDSAMYLCASSSRTSGGPFTGELFFGEGSRLTVL.

This clonotype is judged medium-sized. V gene TRBV7-2 combines with J gene TRBJ1-2, with a weak D call TRBD1 (6 bases). The length of the CDR3 is 13 residues. Germline CDR1 reads SGHTA; CDR2 reads FQGNSA. Trimming removed 3 bases at V and 6 bases at J, with 11 bases between. The CDR3 loop reads CASSLYRENGYTF. Written as DNA, the CDR3 is TGTGCCAGCAGCTTGTACAGGGAAAATGGCTACACCTTC. Looking up the rest from reference TRBV7-2 and TRBJ1-2 gives the full variable domain: GAGVSQSPSNKVTEKGKDVELRCDPISGHTALYWYRQSLGQGLEFLIYFQGNSAPDKSGLPSDRFSAERTGGSVSTLTIQRTQQEDSAVYLCASSLYRENGYTFGSGTRLTVV.

By share, this clonotype ranks as medium-sized (0.01 to 0.1%). This chain joins TRBV19 and TRBJ1-2, with D possibly TRBD1 on 6 matching bases. The CDR3 has 15 amino acids. Trimming left V 6 bases short and J 2 bases short, with 16 bases between. Germline CDR1 reads LNHDA; CDR2 reads SQIVND (reference sequence). The CDR3: CASRPGGGGNYGYTF. CDR3 coding DNA: TGTGCCAGTAGACCCGGAGGGGGGGGGAACTATGGCTACACCTTC.

This clonotype was recorded a few times. The chain combines TRBV7-9 with TRBJ1-5; no clear D gene. The V gene's germline CDR1 is SEHNR and CDR2 FQNEAQ (reference sequence). CDR3 length: 13 residues. The V gene lost 3 bases and the J gene lost 5 bases, with 8 bases spanning the gap. CDR3 bases: TGTGCCAGCAGCTTCGGCGCGGATCAGCCCCAGCATTTT. This sequence encodes CASSFGADQPQHF.

The chain links TRBV18 to TRBJ1-1, with 8 positions matching TRBD1. V shed 6 bases and J 4 bases; nucleotides not matched to a gene: 4. CDR3 length equals 13 residues. CDR1 is KGHSH and CDR2 is LQKENI in the germline V gene. The CDR3 sequence is CASSGTGGTEAFF. The CDR3, as DNA: TGTGCCAGCTCGGGTACAGGGGGCACTGAAGCTTTCTTT.

The rearrangement links TRBV4-3 to TRBJ2-5; 9 bases agree with TRBD1. Germline-derived CDR1 and CDR2 are LGHNA and YSLEER. The CDR3 has 14 amino acids. V lost 2 bases, J lost 5 bases, and 3 bases stayed unmatched. The CDR3 DNA reads as TGCGCCAGCAGCCAAAACAGGGGGCGGGAGACCCAGTACTTC. Amino acids: CASSQNRGRETQYF.

Relative to its sample, this clonotype is medium-sized. The chain uses TRBV6-5 and TRBJ2-7; TRBD1 might be the D (5 bases). The CDR3 has 16 amino acids. Germline V gene lookup returns CDR1 MNHEY and CDR2 SVGAGI. V lost 2 bases and J lost 2, with 16 bases in between. The CDR3 DNA is TGTGCCAGCAGTTACAACCCCGGACATCCAACCTACGAGCAGTACTTC. This gives the protein CASSYNPGHPTYEQYF.

By sample share, this clonotype is medium-sized. This rearrangement joins TRBV6-5 to TRBJ2-3; 9 bases match TRBD2. The length of the CDR3 is 15 residues. V gave up 2 bases and J gave up 2 bases; unmatched junction bases: 2. Germline CDR1 and CDR2: MNHEY and SVGAGI. DNA of the CDR3: TGTGCCAGCAGTTACCTAGCGGGGTCCACAGATACGCAGTATTTT. Translated: CASSYLAGSTDTQYF.

A note on this clonotype: One end of the junction varies from germline; a read error may be responsible. The CDR3: CASSQEGTGGKYGYTF. The CDR3 coding sequence is TGTGCCAGCAGCCAGGAAGGGACAGGGGGCAAATATGGCTACACCTTC. The chain uses TRBV4-3 and TRBJ1-2; 12 bases are a match to TRBD1. The germline gives CDR1 LGHNA, CDR2 YSLEER. The CDR3 totals 16 residues.

In regard to this clonotype: A much larger clone differs by one base, so this may be a read error. This chain uses TRBV6-2 or TRBV6-3 with TRBJ1-2; D gene uncertain. CDR1 is MNHEY and CDR2 is SVGEGT in the germline V gene. The CDR3 spans 16 residues. V shed 5 bases and J shed 6 bases, with 22 bases lying between them. In DNA form, the CDR3 reads TGTGCCAGCAGTAACCCTACTAGGTGGCGACTGAATGGCTACACCTTC. Its translation is CASSNPTRWRLNGYTF.